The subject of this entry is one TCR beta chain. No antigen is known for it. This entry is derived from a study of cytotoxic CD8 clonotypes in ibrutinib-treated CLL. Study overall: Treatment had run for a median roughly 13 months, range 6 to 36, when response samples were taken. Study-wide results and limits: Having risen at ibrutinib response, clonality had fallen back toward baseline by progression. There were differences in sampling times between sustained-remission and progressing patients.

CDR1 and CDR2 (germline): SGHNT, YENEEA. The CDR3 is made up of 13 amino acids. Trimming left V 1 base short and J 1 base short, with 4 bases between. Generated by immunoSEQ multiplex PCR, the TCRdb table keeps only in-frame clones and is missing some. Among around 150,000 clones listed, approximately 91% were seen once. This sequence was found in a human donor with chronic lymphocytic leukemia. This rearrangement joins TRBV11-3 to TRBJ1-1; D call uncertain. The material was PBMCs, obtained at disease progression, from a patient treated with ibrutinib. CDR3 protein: CASSLGKNTEAFF. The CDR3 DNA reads TGTGCCAGCAGCTTAGGGAAGAACACTGAAGCTTTCTTT.